This T cell receptor beta chain was recorded in a study of CD8 T cells in ankylosing spondylitis. General study findings and limits: Reported data indicate significant enrichment of disease-linked clones within matched ankylosing spondylitis synovial fluid. Blood of patients with ankylosing spondylitis appeared to be characterized by a TCR beta motif of eight highly homologous variants. CD8+ by phenotype, disease-linked clones were relatively rare in peripheral blood.

One entry per CDR3 protein, called by TCRdb with MiXCR from the 5' RACE reads. In the table there are 250,000 to 300,000 distinct CDR3 sequences, 18% of which are singletons. Germline V gene lookup returns CDR1 LGHNA and CDR2 YSLEER. V dropped 0 bases and J dropped 3 bases, with 24 bases sitting between them. This CDR3 is 19 amino acids long. This clonotype was found a few times. Its antigen is currently unknown. The TCR comes from a male donor with ankylosing spondylitis or in good health (not recorded which). The rearrangement links TRBV4-3 to TRBJ2-7; tentatively, D is TRBD1 (5 bases). The sequencing input was blood, either unsorted or a sorted T cell fraction (not recorded which). This CDR3 is CASSQDEASVSAGLYEQYF. CDR3 DNA sequence: TGCGCCAGCAGCCAAGATGAGGCTTCGGTTTCGGCAGGGCTCTACGAGCAGTACTTC.